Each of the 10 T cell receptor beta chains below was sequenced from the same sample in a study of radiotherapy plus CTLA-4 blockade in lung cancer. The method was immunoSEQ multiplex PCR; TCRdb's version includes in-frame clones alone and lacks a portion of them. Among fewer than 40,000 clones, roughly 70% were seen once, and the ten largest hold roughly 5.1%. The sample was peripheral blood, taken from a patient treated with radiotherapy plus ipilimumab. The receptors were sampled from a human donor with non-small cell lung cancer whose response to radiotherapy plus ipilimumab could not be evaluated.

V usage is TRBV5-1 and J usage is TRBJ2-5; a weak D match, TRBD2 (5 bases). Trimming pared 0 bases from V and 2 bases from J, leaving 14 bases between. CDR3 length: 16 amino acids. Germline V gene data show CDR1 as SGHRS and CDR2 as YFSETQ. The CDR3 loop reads CASSLAFSSRQETQYF. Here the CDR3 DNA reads TGCGCCAGCAGCTTGGCTTTTTCTAGCAGACAAGAGACCCAGTACTTC.

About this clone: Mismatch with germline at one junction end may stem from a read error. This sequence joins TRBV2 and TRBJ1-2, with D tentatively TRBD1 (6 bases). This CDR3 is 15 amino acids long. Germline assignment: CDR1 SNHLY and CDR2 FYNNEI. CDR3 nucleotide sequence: TGTGCCAGCAGGGAAGGGGGGCGAGGGGGCTATGGCTACACCTTC. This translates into CASREGGRGGYGYTF.

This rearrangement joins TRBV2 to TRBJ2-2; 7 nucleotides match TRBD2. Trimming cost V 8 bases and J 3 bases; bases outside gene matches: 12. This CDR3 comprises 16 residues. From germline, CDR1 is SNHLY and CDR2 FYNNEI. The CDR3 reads CASQKTAGAYTGELFF. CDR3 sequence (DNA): TGTGCCAGCCAAAAAACCGCGGGAGCGTACACCGGGGAGCTGTTTTTT.

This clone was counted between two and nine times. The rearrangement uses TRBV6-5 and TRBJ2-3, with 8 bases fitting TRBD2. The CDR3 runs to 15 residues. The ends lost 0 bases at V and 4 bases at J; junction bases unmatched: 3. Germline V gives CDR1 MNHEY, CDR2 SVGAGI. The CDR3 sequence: CASSYSAGGADTQYF. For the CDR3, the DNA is TGTGCCAGCAGTTACTCGGCGGGAGGAGCAGATACGCAGTATTTT.

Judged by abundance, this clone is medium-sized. In DNA form, the CDR3 reads TGCGCCAGCAGCCGGCGAAGGAGCTCTGGGGCCAACGTCCTGACTTTC. This encodes CASSRRRSSGANVLTF. V usage is TRBV4-3 and J usage is TRBJ2-6; no clear D gene. Germline lookup yields CDR1 LGHNA and CDR2 YSLEER. Trimming stripped 4 bases from V and 0 bases from J, with 10 bases between. CDR3 length equals 16 residues.

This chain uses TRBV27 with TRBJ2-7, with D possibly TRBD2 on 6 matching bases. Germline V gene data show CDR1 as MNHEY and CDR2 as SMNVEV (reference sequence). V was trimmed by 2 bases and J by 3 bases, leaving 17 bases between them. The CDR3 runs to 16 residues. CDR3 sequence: CASSLKPGAVFYEQYF. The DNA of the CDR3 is TGTGCCAGCAGTTTAAAACCGGGAGCCGTTTTCTACGAGCAGTACTTC.

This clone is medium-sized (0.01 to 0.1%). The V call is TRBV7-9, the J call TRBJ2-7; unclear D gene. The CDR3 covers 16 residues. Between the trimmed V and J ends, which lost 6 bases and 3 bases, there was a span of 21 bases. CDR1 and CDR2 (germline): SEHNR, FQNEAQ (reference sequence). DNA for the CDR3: TGTGCCAGCAGTCAAATCGCCTCAACAGCCCTCTACGAGCAGTACTTC. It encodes CASSQIASTALYEQYF.

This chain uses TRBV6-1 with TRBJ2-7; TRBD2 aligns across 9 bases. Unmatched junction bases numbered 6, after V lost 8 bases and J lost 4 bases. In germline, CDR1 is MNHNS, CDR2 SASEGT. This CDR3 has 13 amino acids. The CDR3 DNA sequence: TGTGCCAGCCAAATGACTAGCGGTTACGAGCAGTACTTC. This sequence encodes CASQMTSGYEQYF.

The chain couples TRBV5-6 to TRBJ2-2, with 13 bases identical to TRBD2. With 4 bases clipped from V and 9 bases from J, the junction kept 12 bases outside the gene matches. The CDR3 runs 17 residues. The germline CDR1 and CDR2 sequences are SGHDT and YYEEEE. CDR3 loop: CASSPGTSGTRGRELFF. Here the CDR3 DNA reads TGTGCCAGCAGCCCGGGGACTAGCGGGACCCGGGGGCGGGAGCTGTTTTTT.

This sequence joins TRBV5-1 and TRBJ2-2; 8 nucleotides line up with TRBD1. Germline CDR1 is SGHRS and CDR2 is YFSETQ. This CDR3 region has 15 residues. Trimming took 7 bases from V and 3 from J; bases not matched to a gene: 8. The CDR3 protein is CASAFGTGDTGELFF. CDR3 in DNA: TGCGCCAGCGCCTTCGGGACAGGTGACACCGGGGAGCTGTTTTTT.